This entry lists 26 T cell receptor beta chains sequenced from one sample in a study of blood T cell repertoires in COVID-19. Only in-frame clones appear in the TCRdb table, and some are missing; sequencing was by immunoSEQ multiplex PCR. There are about 240,000 clones in the sample; approximately 90% occur only once, and just over 7% lies in the top ten. Sequences were obtained from peripheral blood. The receptors stem from a man aged 60 to 69 who had recovered from COVID-19.

This chain links TRBV5-1 with TRBJ2-2, with D possibly matching TRBD1 (7 bases). CDR3 size: 15 residues. CDR1 and CDR2 (germline): SGHRS, YFSETQ. V was clipped by 9 bases and J by 0 bases, with 15 bases between them. CDR3: CATRGGTANTGELFF. The CDR3 bases are TGCGCCACCCGAGGCGGGACAGCGAACACCGGGGAGCTGTTTTTT.

This chain joins TRBV24-1 and TRBJ2-3; a possible D gene is TRBD1 (7 bases). V shed 5 bases and J shed 2 bases, with 16 bases lying between them. The CDR3 extends over 16 amino acids. CDR1 KGHDR and CDR2 SFDVKD come from the germline V gene. This CDR3 is CATSGEEGAHTDTQYF. The CDR3 region has the DNA TGTGCCACCAGTGGAGAGGAGGGGGCCCACACAGATACGCAGTATTTT.

The CDR3 spells CASSLNRATDTQYF. The DNA of the CDR3 is TGTGCCAGCAGCTTGAACAGGGCGACAGATACGCAGTATTTT. The chain combines TRBV11-2 with TRBJ2-3, with D perhaps TRBD1 (6 bases). The CDR3 spans 14 residues. With 3 bases removed from V and 3 bases from J, the gap between germline ends came to 10 bases. Germline loops: CDR1 SGHAT, CDR2 FQNNGV.

The rearrangement joins TRBV7-9 to TRBJ2-3; 9 bases fit TRBD2. Looked up from germline, CDR1 is SEHNR and CDR2 is FQNEAQ (reference sequence). V gave up 0 bases and J gave up 1 base; unmatched junction bases: 5. CDR3 length: 17 residues. The CDR3 DNA sequence: TGTGCCAGCAGCTTAGCGGGATTAGCGGGGGGCACAGATACGCAGTATTTT. Protein: CASSLAGLAGGTDTQYF.

The genes are TRBV11-2 and TRBJ1-6; TRBD1 might be the D (6 bases). V was pared by 1 base and J by 7 bases, with 17 bases between. The CDR3 is 17 amino acids. Germline values: CDR1 SGHAT, CDR2 FQNNGV. The CDR3 spells CASSLGDRGAWNSPLHF. The CDR3 DNA reads TGTGCCAGCAGCTTAGGAGATCGGGGGGCTTGGAATTCACCCCTCCACTTT.

This chain connects TRBV3-1 (or the pseudogene TRBV3-2) to TRBJ1-3; D is unresolved. The V gene's germline CDR1 is LGHDT and CDR2 YNNKEL (reference sequence). The CDR3 consists of 13 residues. V lost 6 bases and J lost 1, with 7 bases in between. CDR3 in DNA: TGTGCCAGCAGAGGAGATTCTGGAAACACCATATATTTT. Translating it yields CASRGDSGNTIYF.

This chain joins TRBV24-1 and TRBJ2-3, with TRBD2 matching 10 bases. The germline V gene encodes CDR1 KGHDR and CDR2 SFDVKD. The CDR3 totals 15 residues. V lost 1 base, J lost 5 bases, and 2 bases stayed unmatched. The CDR3 DNA sequence: TGTGCCACCAGTGATTTAGCGGGGGGGTTAGATACGCAGTATTTT. The encoded protein is CATSDLAGGLDTQYF.

The chain is built from TRBV14 and TRBJ2-3; 10 bases line up with TRBD2. Germline values: CDR1 SGHDN, CDR2 FVKESK. The CDR3 has 14 amino acids. The J segment lost 14 bases and the V segment lost 4 bases, leaving 12 bases of the junction unmatched. The CDR3 nucleotides read TGTGCCAGCAGCCCGGGAGGAGCGGGGGGGCGCGGGTATTTT. Translation gives CASSPGGAGGRGYF.

The chain couples TRBV11-2 to TRBJ2-7; D remains unclear. The CDR3 length is 15 residues. Trimming cost V 1 base and J 2 bases, with 12 bases left between them. CDR1 SGHAT and CDR2 FQNNGV come from the germline V gene. The CDR3 region is CASSLGLTPTYEQYF. CDR3 sequence (DNA): TGTGCCAGCAGCTTAGGGCTCACCCCGACCTACGAGCAGTACTTC.

The sample holds one count of this clone. The chain uses TRBV7-9 and TRBJ2-2; TRBD2 might be the D (6 bases). Germline V lookup: CDR1 SEHNR, CDR2 FQNEAQ (reference sequence). The CDR3 contains 15 residues. Trimming removed 2 bases at V and 7 bases at J, with 14 bases between. The CDR3 DNA is TGTGCCAGCAGCTTAATCGGAGGGGCCTTCGGGGAGCTGTTTTTT. Translated, it gives CASSLIGGAFGELFF.

The chain uses TRBV4-1 and TRBJ1-1; 7 bases align to TRBD1. CDR3 length equals 15 residues. Trimming at V came to 3 bases and at J to 1 base, leaving 5 bases not matched to a gene. Germline values: CDR1 MGHRA, CDR2 YSYEKL. The CDR3 bases are TGCGCCAGCAGCCATACTGGACAGGCGAACACTGAAGCTTTCTTT. The encoded protein is CASSHTGQANTEAFF.

The chain links TRBV14 to TRBJ2-3, with D maybe TRBD1 (5 bases). V gave up 0 bases and J gave up 4 bases, with 11 bases separating them. Germline CDR1 reads SGHDN; CDR2 reads FVKESK. The CDR3 sequence is 15 residues long. The CDR3 loop is CASSQDTPGSDTQYF. CDR3 DNA: TGTGCCAGCAGCCAAGATACCCCAGGGTCAGATACGCAGTATTTT. The full variable domain, completed using reference TRBV14 and TRBJ2-3, is EAGVTQFPSHSVIEKGQTVTLRCDPISGHDNLYWYRRVMGKEIKFLLHFVKESKQDESGMPNNRFLAERTGGTYSTLKVQPAELEDSGVYFCASSQDTPGSDTQYFGPGTRLTVL.

This chain connects TRBV7-9 to TRBJ2-1; the match to TRBD2 covers 11 bases. Per germline, CDR1 SEHNR and CDR2 FQNEAQ (reference sequence). The ends lost 5 bases at V and 6 bases at J; junction bases unmatched: 15. The CDR3 spans 18 residues. CDR3 nucleotide sequence: TGTGCCAGCAGCCGGCCCGGGACTAGCGGCGCCCCCCTCAATGAGCAGTTCTTC. Translation gives CASSRPGTSGAPLNEQFF.

This CDR3 reads CATSEASRKYNEQFF. The CDR3 nucleotides are TGTGCCACCAGTGAAGCGTCTAGAAAGTACAATGAGCAGTTCTTC. This sequence joins TRBV24-1 and TRBJ2-1, with unresolved D. In germline, CDR1 is KGHDR, CDR2 SFDVKD. This CDR3 has 15 residues. Trimming took 4 bases from V and 4 from J, leaving 13 bases between them.

The chain combines TRBV10-2 with TRBJ2-5; possible D gene TRBD2, 6 bases. This CDR3 has 14 amino acids. The V and J ends lost 7 bases and 2 bases respectively, with 14 bases between them. Germline V gene lookup returns CDR1 WSHSY and CDR2 SAAADI. The CDR3 nucleotides read TGCGCCAGCACACGAGCGCGGGGACAAGAGACCCAGTACTTC. Its translation: CASTRARGQETQYF.

The J gene is TRBJ1-1, the V gene TRBV7-8; D remains ambiguous. V was shortened by 5 bases and J by 0 bases, with 10 bases between the two germline ends. Germline assignment: CDR1 SGHVS and CDR2 FQNEAQ. The CDR3 has 14 residues. The CDR3 protein is CASSRTEVNTEAFF. In DNA form, the CDR3 reads TGTGCCAGCAGCCGTACAGAAGTGAACACTGAAGCTTTCTTT.

At least ten counts were recorded for this clone. This sequence joins TRBV5-6 and TRBJ1-4; 7 bases are a match to TRBD1. Germline assignment: CDR1 SGHDT and CDR2 YYEEEE. The CDR3 is 15 amino acids. The V segment lost 4 bases and the J segment 5 bases; nucleotides outside the gene matches: 8. CDR3 sequence: CASSTPGTENEKLFF. The DNA for the CDR3 is TGTGCCAGCAGCACACCCGGGACAGAAAATGAAAAACTGTTTTTT.

This chain connects TRBV5-1 to TRBJ1-6; 9 bases fit TRBD1. This CDR3 comprises 16 residues. V shed 4 bases and J 8 bases; nucleotides not matched to a gene: 10. Germline CDR1 and CDR2: SGHRS and YFSETQ. Here the CDR3 DNA reads TGCGCCAGCAGCCGGAACTTGGGACAGGGCGATTCACCCCTCCACTTT. Its protein product is CASSRNLGQGDSPLHF.

The J gene is TRBJ2-1, the V gene TRBV25-1; maybe TRBD2 (5 bases). CDR1 and CDR2 from the germline V gene are MGHDK and SYGVNS. CDR3 length: 15 amino acids. Trimming pared 3 bases from V and 0 bases from J, leaving 9 bases between. CDR3 in DNA: TGTGCCAGCAGTGACCGGGGAAGCTCCTACAATGAGCAGTTCTTC. Protein product: CASSDRGSSYNEQFF.

The chain's CDR3 is CASSPPGAAYGYTF. The CDR3 coding sequence is TGTGCCAGCAGCCCTCCCGGCGCGGCCTATGGCTACACCTTC. The rearrangement links TRBV3-1 (or the pseudogene TRBV3-2) to TRBJ1-2, with D uncertain. V was cut by 4 bases and J by 4 bases, with 13 bases left in between. Germline V gives CDR1 LGHDT, CDR2 YNNKEL (reference sequence). This CDR3 has 14 amino acids.

This clone was detected only once. The J gene is TRBJ2-3, the V gene TRBV9; D unresolved. Germline CDR1 and CDR2: SGDLS and YYNGEE. V lost 0 bases, J lost 4 bases, and 9 bases lay in between. The CDR3 is 14 residues long. The CDR3 is CASSVESPADTQYF. DNA of the CDR3: TGTGCCAGCAGCGTAGAATCCCCCGCAGATACGCAGTATTTT.

The CDR3 region is CASSLRDSSGAQHF. CDR3 in DNA: TGTGCCAGCAGCTTACGGGACTCCTCGGGCGCCCAGCATTTT. The chain carries TRBV5-6 and TRBJ1-5; D may be TRBD1 (5 bases). V was pared by 2 bases and J by 11 bases, with 17 bases between. The CDR3 runs to 14 residues. In germline, CDR1 is SGHDT, CDR2 YYEEEE.

The gene calls are TRBV30 and TRBJ1-4; TRBD1 aligns across 8 bases. V lost 0 bases and J lost 13; bases outside the gene matches: 4. CDR1 and CDR2 (germline): GTSNPN, SVGIG (reference sequence). This CDR3 spans 12 amino acids. This CDR3 reads CAWSVSGGLLFF. In nucleotides, the CDR3 is TGTGCCTGGAGTGTATCAGGGGGCCTACTGTTTTTT.

The chain combines TRBV5-1 with TRBJ1-6; D is ambiguous. The germline CDR1 and CDR2 sequences are SGHRS and YFSETQ. Trimming pared 4 bases from V and 5 bases from J, leaving 13 bases between. The length of the CDR3 is 15 residues. This chain's CDR3 is CASSAENFHNSPLHF. The CDR3 DNA sequence: TGCGCCAGCAGCGCCGAGAATTTCCATAATTCACCCCTCCACTTT.

This chain connects TRBV5-6 to TRBJ1-6; 8 bases align to TRBD1. This CDR3 is built from 13 residues. From germline, CDR1 is SGHDT and CDR2 YYEEEE. Unmatched junction bases numbered 10, after V lost 4 bases and J lost 16 bases. CDR3 DNA sequence: TGTGCCAGCAGCGGGACAGGCACACGGAATCTCCACTTT. The encoded protein is CASSGTGTRNLHF.

The table lists this clone with a count of one. The genes are TRBV10-3 and TRBJ1-1, with a possible D match to TRBD1 (5 bases). This CDR3 region has 12 residues. Germline lookup yields CDR1 ENHRY and CDR2 SYGVKD. The V end lost 8 bases, the J end lost 1 base, and 8 bases lay between the germline ends. The CDR3 spells CAIRRANTEAFF. CDR3 DNA sequence: TGTGCCATCCGCAGGGCGAACACTGAAGCTTTCTTT.